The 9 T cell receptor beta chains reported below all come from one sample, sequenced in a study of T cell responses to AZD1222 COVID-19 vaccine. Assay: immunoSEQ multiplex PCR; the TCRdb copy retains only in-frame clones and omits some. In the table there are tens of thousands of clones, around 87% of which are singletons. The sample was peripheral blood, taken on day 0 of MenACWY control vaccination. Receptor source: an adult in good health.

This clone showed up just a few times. DNA of the CDR3: TGCGCCAGCAGTGAGACTAGCGGGGCGTGGAGGGAGCAGTTCTTC. Its translation is CASSETSGAWREQFF. This chain connects TRBV10-2 to TRBJ2-1; 10 bases are a match to TRBD2. The V segment lost 2 bases and the J segment 10 bases; nucleotides outside the gene matches: 8. From germline, CDR1 is WSHSY and CDR2 SAAADI. The CDR3 spans 15 residues.

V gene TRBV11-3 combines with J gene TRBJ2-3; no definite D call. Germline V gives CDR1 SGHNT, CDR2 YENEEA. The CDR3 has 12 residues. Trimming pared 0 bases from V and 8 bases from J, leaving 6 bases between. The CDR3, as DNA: TGTGCCAGCAGCTTAGACAGGACTACGCAGTATTTT. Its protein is CASSLDRTTQYF.

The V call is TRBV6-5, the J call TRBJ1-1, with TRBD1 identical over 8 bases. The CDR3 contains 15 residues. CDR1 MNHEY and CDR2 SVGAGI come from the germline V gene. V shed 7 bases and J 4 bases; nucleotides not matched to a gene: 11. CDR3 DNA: TGTGCCAGCATTCGGACAGGGCCTGCGTTCACTGAAGCTTTCTTT. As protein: CASIRTGPAFTEAFF.

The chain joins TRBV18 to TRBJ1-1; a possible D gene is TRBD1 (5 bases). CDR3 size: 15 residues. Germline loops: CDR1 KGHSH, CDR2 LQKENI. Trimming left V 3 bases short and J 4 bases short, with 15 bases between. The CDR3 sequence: CASSPPLARVTEAFF. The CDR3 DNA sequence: TGTGCCAGCTCACCCCCTCTTGCCAGGGTCACTGAAGCTTTCTTT.

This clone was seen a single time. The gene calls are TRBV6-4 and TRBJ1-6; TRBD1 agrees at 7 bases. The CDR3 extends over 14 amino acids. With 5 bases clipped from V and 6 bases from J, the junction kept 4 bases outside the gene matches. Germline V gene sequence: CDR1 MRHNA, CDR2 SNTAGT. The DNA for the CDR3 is TGTGCCAGCAGTCCCAGACAGGGTAATTCACCCCTCCACTTT. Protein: CASSPRQGNSPLHF.

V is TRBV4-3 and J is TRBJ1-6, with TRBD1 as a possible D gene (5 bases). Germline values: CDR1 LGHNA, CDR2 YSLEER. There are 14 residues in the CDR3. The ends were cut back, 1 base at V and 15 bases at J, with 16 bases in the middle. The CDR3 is CASSQGKSRGHLHF. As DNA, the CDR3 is TGCGCCAGCAGCCAAGGGAAATCGAGGGGTCACCTCCACTTT.

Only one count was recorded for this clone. CDR3 in DNA: TGCGCCAGCAGCCAAGGGGTAATCCTGGGGTCGCGGACTGAAGCTTTCTTT. This codes for CASSQGVILGSRTEAFF. The chain joins TRBV4-3 to TRBJ1-1; D uncertain. Trimming shortened V by 1 base and J by 5 bases, and 20 bases separated the two germline ends. Germline V CDR1 and CDR2: LGHNA, YSLEER. This CDR3 spans 17 amino acids.

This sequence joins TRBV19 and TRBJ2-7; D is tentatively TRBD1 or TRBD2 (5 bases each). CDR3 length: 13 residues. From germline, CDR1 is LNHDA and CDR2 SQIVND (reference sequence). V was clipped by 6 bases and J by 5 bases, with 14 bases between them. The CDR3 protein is CASSLREKNEQYF. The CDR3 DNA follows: TGTGCCAGTAGCCTCAGGGAGAAGAACGAGCAGTACTTC. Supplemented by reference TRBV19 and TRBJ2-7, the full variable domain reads DGGITQSPKYLFRKEGQNVTLSCEQNLNHDAMYWYRQDPGQGLRLIYYSQIVNDFQKGDIAEGYSVSREKKESFPLTVTSAQKNPTAFYLCASSLREKNEQYFGPGTRLTVT.

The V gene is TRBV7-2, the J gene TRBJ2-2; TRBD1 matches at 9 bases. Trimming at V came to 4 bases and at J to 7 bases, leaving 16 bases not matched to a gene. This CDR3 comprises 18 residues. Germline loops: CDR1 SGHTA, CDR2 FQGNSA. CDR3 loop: CASSSRVPGTGFGGELFF. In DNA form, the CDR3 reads TGTGCCAGCAGCTCGAGGGTCCCCGGGACAGGGTTTGGCGGGGAGCTGTTTTTT.